This T cell receptor (beta chain) was sequenced during a study of spatial heterogeneity in lung cancer. Across the whole study: In tumor regions TCR transcript counts correlated strongly with a matched bulk RNA-seq T cell module score.

Each CDR3 protein gets one entry after TCRdb re-called the 5' RACE reads with MiXCR. Of 100,000 to 110,000 distinct CDR3 sequences in the sample, 3.5% to 5% were seen once. Study-wide findings and caveats: For expanded intratumoral alpha and beta TCRs, counts tracked tumor mutation counts.

Stated time point: sample taken at primary tumor resection. Sequencing of whole RNA from tumor, nontumor lung or frozen PBMC involved no sorting. This clonotype has ten or more counts. What it recognizes is unknown. From germline, CDR1 is DFQATT and CDR2 SNEGSKA (reference sequence). The CDR3 consists of 15 residues. With 0 bases clipped from V and 10 bases from J, the junction kept 11 bases outside the gene matches. The clonotype originates from a male donor with early-stage non-small cell lung cancer. The sample in question was lung tumor tissue, obtained at surgery. The chain uses TRBV20-1 and TRBJ2-1; TRBD2 matches at 8 bases. The CDR3 DNA reads as TGCAGTGCTAGAGATGGGCGGGAGGTTTCCCCCGAGCAGTTCTTC. Encoded protein: CSARDGREVSPEQFF.